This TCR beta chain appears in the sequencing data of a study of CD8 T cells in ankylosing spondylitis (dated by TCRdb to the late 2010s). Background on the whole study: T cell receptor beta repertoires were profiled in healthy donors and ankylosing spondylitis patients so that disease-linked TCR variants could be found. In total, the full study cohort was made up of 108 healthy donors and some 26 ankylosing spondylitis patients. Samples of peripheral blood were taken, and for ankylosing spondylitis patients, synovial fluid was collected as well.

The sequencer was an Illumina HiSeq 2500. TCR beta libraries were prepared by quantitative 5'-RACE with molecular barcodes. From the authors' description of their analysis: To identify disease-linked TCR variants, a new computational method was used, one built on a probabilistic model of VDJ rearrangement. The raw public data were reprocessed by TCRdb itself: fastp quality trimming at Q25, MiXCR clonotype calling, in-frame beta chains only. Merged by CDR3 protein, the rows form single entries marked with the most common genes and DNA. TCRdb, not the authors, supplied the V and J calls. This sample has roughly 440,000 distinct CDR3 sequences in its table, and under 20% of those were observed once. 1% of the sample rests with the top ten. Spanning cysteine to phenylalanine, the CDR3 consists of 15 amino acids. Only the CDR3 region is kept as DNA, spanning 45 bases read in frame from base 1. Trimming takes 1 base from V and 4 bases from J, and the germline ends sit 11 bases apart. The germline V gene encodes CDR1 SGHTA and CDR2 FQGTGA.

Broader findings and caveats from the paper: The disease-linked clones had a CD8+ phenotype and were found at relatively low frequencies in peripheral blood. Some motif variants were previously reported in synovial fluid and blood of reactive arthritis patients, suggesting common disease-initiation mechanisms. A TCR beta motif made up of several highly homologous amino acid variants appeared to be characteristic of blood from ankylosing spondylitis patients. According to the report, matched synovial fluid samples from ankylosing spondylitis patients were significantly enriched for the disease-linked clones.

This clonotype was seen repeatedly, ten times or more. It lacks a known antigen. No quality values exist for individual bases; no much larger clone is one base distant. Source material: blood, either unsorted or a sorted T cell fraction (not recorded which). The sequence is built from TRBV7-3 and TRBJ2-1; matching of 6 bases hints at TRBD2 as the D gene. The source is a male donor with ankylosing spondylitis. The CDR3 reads CASSLSPGDYNEQFF. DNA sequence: TGTGCCAGCAGCTTAAGCCCGGGGGATTACAATGAGCAGTTCTTC.